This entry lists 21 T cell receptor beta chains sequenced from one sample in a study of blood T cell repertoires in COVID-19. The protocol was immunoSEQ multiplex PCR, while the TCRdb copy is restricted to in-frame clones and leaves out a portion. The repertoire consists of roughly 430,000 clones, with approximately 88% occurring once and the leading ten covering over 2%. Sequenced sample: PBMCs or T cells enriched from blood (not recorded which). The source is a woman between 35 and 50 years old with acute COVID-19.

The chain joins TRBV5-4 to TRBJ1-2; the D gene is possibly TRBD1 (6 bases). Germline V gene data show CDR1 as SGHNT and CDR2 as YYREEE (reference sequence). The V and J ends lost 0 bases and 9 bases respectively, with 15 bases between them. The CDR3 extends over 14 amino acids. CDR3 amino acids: CASSLGKGTSSYTF. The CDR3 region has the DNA TGTGCCAGCAGCTTGGGGAAAGGGACATCCAGCTACACCTTC.

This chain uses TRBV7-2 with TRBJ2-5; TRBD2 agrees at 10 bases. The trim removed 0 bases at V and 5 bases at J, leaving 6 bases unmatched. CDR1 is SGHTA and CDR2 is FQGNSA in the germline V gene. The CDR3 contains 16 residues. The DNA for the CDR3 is TGTGCCAGCAGCTTAGCGCGGCTAGCGGGGGTTGAGACCCAGTACTTC. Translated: CASSLARLAGVETQYF.

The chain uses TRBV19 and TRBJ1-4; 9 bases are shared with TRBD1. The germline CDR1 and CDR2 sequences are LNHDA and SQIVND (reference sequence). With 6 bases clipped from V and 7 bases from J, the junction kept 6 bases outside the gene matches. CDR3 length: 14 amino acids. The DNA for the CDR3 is TGTGCCAGTAGCCTGACAGGGGGGTTTGAAAAACTGTTTTTT. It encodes CASSLTGGFEKLFF.

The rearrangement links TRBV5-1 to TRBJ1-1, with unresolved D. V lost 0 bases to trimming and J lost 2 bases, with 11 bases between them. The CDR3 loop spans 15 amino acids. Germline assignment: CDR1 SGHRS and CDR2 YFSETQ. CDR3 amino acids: CASSLGHSRNTEAFF. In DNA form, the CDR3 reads TGCGCCAGCAGCTTGGGACACTCCAGAAACACTGAAGCTTTCTTT.

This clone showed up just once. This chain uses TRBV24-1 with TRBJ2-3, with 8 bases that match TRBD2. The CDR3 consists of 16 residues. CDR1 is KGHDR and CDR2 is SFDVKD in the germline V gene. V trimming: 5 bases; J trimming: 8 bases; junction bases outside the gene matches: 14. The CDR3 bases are TGTGCCACCAGTGTTTGGAACGGGGGGGGCTTCGGTACGCAGTATTTT. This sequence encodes CATSVWNGGGFGTQYF.

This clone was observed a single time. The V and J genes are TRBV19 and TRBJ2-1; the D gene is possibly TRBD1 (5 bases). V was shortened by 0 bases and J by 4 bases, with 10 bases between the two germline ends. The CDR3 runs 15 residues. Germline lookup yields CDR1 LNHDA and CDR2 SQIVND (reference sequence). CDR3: CASSIDRGRYNEQFF. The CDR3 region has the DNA TGTGCCAGTAGTATAGATAGGGGAAGGTACAATGAGCAGTTCTTC.

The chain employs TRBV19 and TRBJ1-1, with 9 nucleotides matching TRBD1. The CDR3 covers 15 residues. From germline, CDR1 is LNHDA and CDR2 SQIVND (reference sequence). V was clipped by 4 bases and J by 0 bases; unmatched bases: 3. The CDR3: CASSTRQGVNTEAFF. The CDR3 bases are TGTGCCAGTAGTACTAGACAGGGGGTGAACACTGAAGCTTTCTTT.

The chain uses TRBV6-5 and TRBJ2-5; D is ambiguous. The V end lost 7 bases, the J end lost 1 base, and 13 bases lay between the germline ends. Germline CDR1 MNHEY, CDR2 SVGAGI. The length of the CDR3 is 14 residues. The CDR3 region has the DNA TGTGCCAGCAAGCTAACCCTCCCCCAAGAGACCCAGTACTTC. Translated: CASKLTLPQETQYF.

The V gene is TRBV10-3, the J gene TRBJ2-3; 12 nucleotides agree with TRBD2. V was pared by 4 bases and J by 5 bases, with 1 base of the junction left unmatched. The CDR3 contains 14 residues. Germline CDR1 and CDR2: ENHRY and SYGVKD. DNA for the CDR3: TGTGCCATCAGTGCTAGCGGGGGGGGAGATACGCAGTATTTT. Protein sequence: CAISASGGGDTQYF.

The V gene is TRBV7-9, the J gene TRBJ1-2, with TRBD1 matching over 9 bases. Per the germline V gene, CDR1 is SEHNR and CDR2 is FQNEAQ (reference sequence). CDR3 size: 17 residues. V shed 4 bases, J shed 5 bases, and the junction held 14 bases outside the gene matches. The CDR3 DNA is TGTGCCAGCAGCTCAATTACAGGGGGCGATCCCATTTATGGCTACACCTTC. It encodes CASSSITGGDPIYGYTF.

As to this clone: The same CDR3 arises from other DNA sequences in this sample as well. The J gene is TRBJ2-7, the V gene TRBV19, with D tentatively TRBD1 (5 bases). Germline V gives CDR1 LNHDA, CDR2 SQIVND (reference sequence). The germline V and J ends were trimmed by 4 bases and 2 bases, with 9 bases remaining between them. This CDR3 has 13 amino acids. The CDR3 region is CASSRDRTYEQYF. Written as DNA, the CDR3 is TGTGCCAGTAGTAGAGACAGAACCTACGAGCAGTACTTC.

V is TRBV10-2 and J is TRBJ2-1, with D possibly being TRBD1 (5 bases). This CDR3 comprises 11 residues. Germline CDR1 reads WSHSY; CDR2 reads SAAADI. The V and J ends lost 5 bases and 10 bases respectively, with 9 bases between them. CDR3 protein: CASSPGREQFF. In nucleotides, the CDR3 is TGCGCCAGCAGTCCAGGGCGGGAGCAGTTCTTC.

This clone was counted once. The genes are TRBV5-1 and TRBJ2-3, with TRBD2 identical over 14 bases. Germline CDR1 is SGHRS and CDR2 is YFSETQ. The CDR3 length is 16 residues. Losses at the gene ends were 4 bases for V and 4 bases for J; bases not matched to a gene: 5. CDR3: CASSRGLAGGPDTQYF. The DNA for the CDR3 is TGCGCCAGCAGCCGCGGACTAGCGGGGGGCCCAGATACGCAGTATTTT.

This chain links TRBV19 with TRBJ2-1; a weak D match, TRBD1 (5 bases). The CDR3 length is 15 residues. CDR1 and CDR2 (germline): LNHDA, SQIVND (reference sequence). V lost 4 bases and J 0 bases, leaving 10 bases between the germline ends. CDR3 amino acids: CASSKDKSSYNEQFF. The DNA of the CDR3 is TGTGCCAGTAGTAAGGACAAGAGCTCCTACAATGAGCAGTTCTTC.

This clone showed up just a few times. The CDR3 coding sequence is TGTGCCTGGAGTAAGGGTCAGGGGACTGAAGCTTTCTTT. It encodes CAWSKGQGTEAFF. V and J are TRBV30 and TRBJ1-1, with D perhaps matching TRBD1 (6 bases). V shed 2 bases and J shed 5 bases, with 12 bases lying between them. Germline V CDR1 and CDR2: GTSNPN, SVGIG (reference sequence). The CDR3 is 13 residues long.

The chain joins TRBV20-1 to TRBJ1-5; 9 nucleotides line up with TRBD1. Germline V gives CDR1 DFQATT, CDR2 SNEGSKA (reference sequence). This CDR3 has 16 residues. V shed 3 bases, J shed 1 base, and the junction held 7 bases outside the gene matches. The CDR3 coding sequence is TGCAGTGCTAGTATGGGACAGGGTGTGAGCAATCAGCCCCAGCATTTT. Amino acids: CSASMGQGVSNQPQHF.

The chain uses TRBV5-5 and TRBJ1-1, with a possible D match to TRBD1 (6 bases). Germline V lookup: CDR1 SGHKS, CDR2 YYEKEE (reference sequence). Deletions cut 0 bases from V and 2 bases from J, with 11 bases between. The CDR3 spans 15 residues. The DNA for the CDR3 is TGTGCCAGCAGCTTGGCCCCAGGGGCCAACACTGAAGCTTTCTTT. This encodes CASSLAPGANTEAFF.

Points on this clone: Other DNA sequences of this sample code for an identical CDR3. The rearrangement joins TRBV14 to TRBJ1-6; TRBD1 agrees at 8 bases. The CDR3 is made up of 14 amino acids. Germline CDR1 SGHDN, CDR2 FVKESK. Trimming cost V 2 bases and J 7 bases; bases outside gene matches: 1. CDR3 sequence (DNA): TGTGCCAGCAGCCAACAGGGGGCGAATTCACCCCTCCACTTT. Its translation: CASSQQGANSPLHF.

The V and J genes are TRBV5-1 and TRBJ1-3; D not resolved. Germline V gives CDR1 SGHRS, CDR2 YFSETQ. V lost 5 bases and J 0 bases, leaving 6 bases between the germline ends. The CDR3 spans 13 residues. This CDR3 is CASRGGSGNTIYF. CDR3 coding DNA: TGCGCCAGCAGGGGAGGCTCTGGAAACACCATATATTTT.

CDR3 DNA sequence: TGTGCCAGCAGTTCTCCGGGACAGGGGTTTTCCTACGAGCAGTACTTC. It is translated as CASSSPGQGFSYEQYF. The chain combines TRBV27 with TRBJ2-7; 10 bases are a match to TRBD1. Unmatched junction bases numbered 7, after V lost 4 bases and J lost 1 base. Germline V gene data show CDR1 as MNHEY and CDR2 as SMNVEV (reference sequence). The CDR3 has 16 residues.

CDR3 region: CASSTSGDSYNEQFF. Here the CDR3 DNA reads TGCGCCAGCAGCACGTCGGGGGACTCCTACAATGAGCAGTTCTTC. V and J are TRBV5-1 and TRBJ2-1; possibly TRBD2 for D (6 bases). Germline V CDR1 and CDR2: SGHRS, YFSETQ. V was pared by 4 bases and J by 0 bases, with 11 bases between. This CDR3 has 15 residues. The full variable domain, completed using reference TRBV5-1 and TRBJ2-1, is KAGVTQTPRYLIKTRGQQVTLSCSPISGHRSVSWYQQTPGQGLQFLFEYFSETQRNKGNFPGRFSGRQFSNSRSEMNVSTLELGDSALYLCASSTSGDSYNEQFFGPGTRLTVL.